The 12 T cell receptor beta chains below were found in one sample sequenced in a study of blood T cell repertoires in COVID-19. Clones were read by immunoSEQ multiplex PCR, and TCRdb kept only the in-frame ones, dropping some. The sample holds around 620,000 clones, 80% to 90% seen once. The sample was peripheral blood. These receptor sequences come from a woman aged 18-29 years with acute or convalescent COVID-19.

The chain couples TRBV7-3 to TRBJ1-5, with no clear D. Germline assignment: CDR1 SGHTA and CDR2 FQGTGA. The length of the CDR3 is 13 residues. The V end lost 3 bases, the J end lost 4 bases, and 7 bases lay between the germline ends. CDR3 residues: CASSLGTNQPQHF. The CDR3 DNA sequence: TGTGCCAGCAGCTTGGGCACAAATCAGCCCCAGCATTTT.

The chain is built from TRBV29-1 and TRBJ1-2; a weak D match, TRBD1 (6 bases). Trimming pared 5 bases from V and 2 bases from J, leaving 12 bases between. CDR1 SQVTM and CDR2 ANQGSEA come from the germline V gene. The CDR3 runs to 13 residues. CDR3 coding DNA: TGCAGCGTTACCACAGGGAGCAACTATGGCTACACCTTC. It specifies CSVTTGSNYGYTF.

This clone was detected a few times. V and J are TRBV24-1 and TRBJ1-5, with D possibly being TRBD1 (6 bases). CDR1 and CDR2 (germline): KGHDR, SFDVKD. Trimming pared 7 bases from V and 1 base from J, leaving 13 bases between. The CDR3 has 15 residues. The DNA of the CDR3 is TGTGCCACCAGCTCAGGGGTGGAAAGCAATCAGCCCCAGCATTTT. This sequence encodes CATSSGVESNQPQHF.

The rearrangement joins TRBV7-2 to TRBJ2-7; D possibly corresponds to TRBD1 (6 bases). V was pared by 5 bases and J by 0 bases, with 14 bases between. Germline CDR1 and CDR2: SGHTA and FQGNSA. The CDR3 is 15 residues long. CDR3 in DNA: TGTGCCAGCAGCCCCAGGACAGTGGGCTCCTACGAGCAGTACTTC. Translation: CASSPRTVGSYEQYF.

The chain combines TRBV4-1 with TRBJ2-5, with TRBD1 as a possible D gene (5 bases). The CDR3 is 16 amino acids. Germline CDR1 is MGHRA and CDR2 is YSYEKL. V was clipped by 0 bases and J by 2 bases, with 13 bases between them. CDR3 residues: CASSQDRWGSQETQYF. CDR3 nucleotides: TGCGCCAGCAGCCAAGATCGGTGGGGCTCTCAAGAGACCCAGTACTTC.

The table lists this clone with a few counts. J is TRBJ1-1 and V is TRBV6-1; D gene uncertain. Germline V gene lookup returns CDR1 MNHNS and CDR2 SASEGT. The germline V and J ends were trimmed by 2 bases and 1 base, with 11 bases remaining between them. There are 15 residues in the CDR3. The CDR3 region is CASSEFDEGNTEAFF. The CDR3 region has the DNA TGTGCCAGCAGTGAATTTGACGAGGGGAACACTGAAGCTTTCTTT.

The rearrangement joins TRBV29-1 to TRBJ2-7, with D perhaps TRBD2 (6 bases). The CDR3 spans 13 residues. Trimming cost V 6 bases and J 1 base, with 13 bases left between them. Germline CDR1 SQVTM, CDR2 ANQGSEA. The CDR3 region has the DNA TGCAGCGTAGCACGGGGGATGTCCTACGAGCAGTACTTC. Translated: CSVARGMSYEQYF.

The J gene is TRBJ1-6, the V gene TRBV9, with D maybe TRBD1 (5 bases). Germline V gene lookup returns CDR1 SGDLS and CDR2 YYNGEE. The CDR3 is 16 residues long. The V end lost 3 bases, the J end lost 0 bases, and 10 bases lay between the germline ends. CDR3 coding DNA: TGTGCCAGCAGCGCCGGGGGAGGCTCCTATAATTCACCCCTCCACTTT. Amino acids: CASSAGGGSYNSPLHF.

The V call is TRBV5-1, the J call TRBJ2-6; a weak D match, TRBD1 (5 bases). Germline V lookup: CDR1 SGHRS, CDR2 YFSETQ. The CDR3 is 18 residues long. The ends were cut back, 0 bases at V and 0 bases at J, with 13 bases in the middle. The CDR3 region is CASSLGRQTSSGANVLTF. As DNA, the CDR3 is TGCGCCAGCAGCTTGGGGCGACAGACGAGCTCTGGGGCCAACGTCCTGACTTTC.

V and J are TRBV7-3 and TRBJ2-7; D might be TRBD2 (6 bases). This CDR3 has 14 residues. CDR1 is SGHTA and CDR2 is FQGTGA in the germline V gene. Trimming cost V 2 bases and J 2 bases, with 10 bases left between them. The CDR3 DNA sequence: TGTGCCAGCAGCTTAGAGGCGGGGACCTACGAGCAGTACTTC. Amino acids: CASSLEAGTYEQYF.

The chain is built from TRBV7-9 and TRBJ1-1, with TRBD1 as a possible D gene (5 bases). V was shortened by 5 bases and J by 5 bases, with 21 bases between the two germline ends. The CDR3 extends over 16 amino acids. The germline CDR1 and CDR2 sequences are SEHNR and FQNEAQ (reference sequence). The CDR3 loop reads CASSPGEELGRTEAFF. The CDR3, as DNA: TGTGCCAGCAGCCCGGGGGAGGAGTTGGGGAGGACTGAAGCTTTCTTT.

The V gene is TRBV5-4, the J gene TRBJ1-2; D may be TRBD1 (5 bases). The V and J ends lost 3 bases and 6 bases respectively, with 12 bases between them. Germline values: CDR1 SGHNT, CDR2 YYREEE (reference sequence). CDR3 length equals 13 residues. In DNA, the CDR3 is TGTGCCAGCAGCTCGGGAGGAGGGGATGGCTACACCTTC. This sequence encodes CASSSGGGDGYTF.